The T cell receptor (beta chain) under discussion was sequenced for a study of blood T cell repertoires in COVID-19. Whole-study context: The study drew acute and convalescent COVID-19 samples from the United States, Italy and Spain. T cells, B-cell-depleted T cells, or PBMCs provided the cDNA or gDNA that served as material.

J was trimmed by 7 bases and V by 1 base; bases with no gene match: 5. The CDR3 has 14 amino acids. The germline CDR1 and CDR2 sequences are SGHTA and FQGNSA. One Seattle source followed patients from active infection through their disease course. Sequencing was performed with immunoSEQ multiplex PCR; in TCRdb, only in-frame clones are kept and a portion is missing. The profile shows 200,000 to 300,000 clones, about four fifths of them singletons. Sequences were obtained from peripheral blood. This sequence originates from a woman older than 75 with COVID-19, enrolled during active disease. V and J are TRBV7-2 and TRBJ1-2; 8 bases agree with TRBD1. The CDR3 DNA follows: TGTGCCAGCAGCTTAGAACAGGGGGAAAGTGGCTACACCTTC. Its protein is CASSLEQGESGYTF.